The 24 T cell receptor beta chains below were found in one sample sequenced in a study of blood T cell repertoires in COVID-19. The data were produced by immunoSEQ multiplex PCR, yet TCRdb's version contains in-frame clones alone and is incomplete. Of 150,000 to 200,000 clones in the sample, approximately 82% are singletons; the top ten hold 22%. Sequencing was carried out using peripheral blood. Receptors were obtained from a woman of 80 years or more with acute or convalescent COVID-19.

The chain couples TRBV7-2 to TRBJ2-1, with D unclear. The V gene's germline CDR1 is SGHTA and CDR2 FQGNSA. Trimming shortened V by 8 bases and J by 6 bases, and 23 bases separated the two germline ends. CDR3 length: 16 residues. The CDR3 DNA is TGTGCCAGCTCCACCCGCCGGTCCCGCTTCGGCAATGAGCAGTTCTTC. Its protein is CASSTRRSRFGNEQFF.

CDR3 nucleotide sequence: TGTGCCAGCAGCTTAGGGGCCCTAGCCAAAAACATTCAGTACTTC. Its translation is CASSLGALAKNIQYF. V and J are TRBV7-2 and TRBJ2-4; D call uncertain. The germline gives CDR1 SGHTA, CDR2 FQGNSA. This CDR3 is built from 15 residues. V dropped 1 base and J dropped 0 bases, with 7 bases sitting between them.

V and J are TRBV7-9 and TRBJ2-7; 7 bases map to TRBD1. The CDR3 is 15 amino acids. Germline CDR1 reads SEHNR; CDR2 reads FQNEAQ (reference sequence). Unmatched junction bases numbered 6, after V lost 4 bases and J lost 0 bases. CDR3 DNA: TGTGCCAGCAGCTCCGCCGGGACAGCCTCCTACGAGCAGTACTTC. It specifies CASSSAGTASYEQYF.

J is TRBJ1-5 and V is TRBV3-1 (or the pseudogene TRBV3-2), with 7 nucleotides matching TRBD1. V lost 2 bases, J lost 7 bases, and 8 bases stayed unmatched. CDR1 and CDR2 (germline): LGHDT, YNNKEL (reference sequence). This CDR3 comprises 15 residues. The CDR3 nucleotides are TGTGCCAGCAGCCAACATACAGGGGAAGGGCAGCCCCAGCATTTT. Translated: CASSQHTGEGQPQHF.

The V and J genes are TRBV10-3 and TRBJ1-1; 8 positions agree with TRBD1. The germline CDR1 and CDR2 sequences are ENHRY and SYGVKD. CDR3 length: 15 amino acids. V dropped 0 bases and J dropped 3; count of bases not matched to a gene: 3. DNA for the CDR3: TGTGCCATCAGTGAGTCTACAGGGGGAGACACTGAAGCTTTCTTT. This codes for CAISESTGGDTEAFF.

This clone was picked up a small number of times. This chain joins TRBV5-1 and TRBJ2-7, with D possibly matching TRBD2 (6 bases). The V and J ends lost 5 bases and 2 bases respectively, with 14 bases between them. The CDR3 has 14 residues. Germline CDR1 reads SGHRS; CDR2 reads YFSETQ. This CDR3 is CASRGEAGPYEQYF. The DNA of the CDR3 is TGCGCCAGCAGAGGGGAAGCGGGTCCCTACGAGCAGTACTTC. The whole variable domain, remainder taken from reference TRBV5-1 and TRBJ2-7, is KAGVTQTPRYLIKTRGQQVTLSCSPISGHRSVSWYQQTPGQGLQFLFEYFSETQRNKGNFPGRFSGRQFSNSRSEMNVSTLELGDSALYLCASRGEAGPYEQYFGPGTRLTVT.

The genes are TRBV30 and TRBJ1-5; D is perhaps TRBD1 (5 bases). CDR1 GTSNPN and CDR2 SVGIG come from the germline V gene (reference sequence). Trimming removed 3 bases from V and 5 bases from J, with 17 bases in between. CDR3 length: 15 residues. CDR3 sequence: CAWRPKGREDQPQHF. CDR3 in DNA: TGTGCCTGGAGACCTAAGGGCAGGGAGGATCAGCCCCAGCATTTT.

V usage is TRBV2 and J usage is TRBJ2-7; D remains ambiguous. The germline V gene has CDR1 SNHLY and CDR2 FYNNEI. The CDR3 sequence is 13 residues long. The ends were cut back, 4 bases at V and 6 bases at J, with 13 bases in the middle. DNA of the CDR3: TGTGCCAGCAGTGGGTCTGGCGGCCGCGAGCAGTACTTC. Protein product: CASSGSGGREQYF.

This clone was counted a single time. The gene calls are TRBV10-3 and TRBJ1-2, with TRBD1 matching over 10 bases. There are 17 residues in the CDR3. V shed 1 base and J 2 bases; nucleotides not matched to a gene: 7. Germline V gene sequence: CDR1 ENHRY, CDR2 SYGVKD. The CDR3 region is CAISEWDRGEGNYGYTF. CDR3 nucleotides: TGTGCCATCAGTGAGTGGGACAGGGGAGAGGGGAACTATGGCTACACCTTC.

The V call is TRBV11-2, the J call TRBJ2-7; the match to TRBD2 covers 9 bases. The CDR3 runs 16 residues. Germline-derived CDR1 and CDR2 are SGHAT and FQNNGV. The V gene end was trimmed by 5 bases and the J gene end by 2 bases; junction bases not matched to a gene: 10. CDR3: CASSHTMTSGTYEQYF. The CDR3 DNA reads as TGTGCCAGCAGCCACACTATGACTAGCGGTACCTACGAGCAGTACTTC.

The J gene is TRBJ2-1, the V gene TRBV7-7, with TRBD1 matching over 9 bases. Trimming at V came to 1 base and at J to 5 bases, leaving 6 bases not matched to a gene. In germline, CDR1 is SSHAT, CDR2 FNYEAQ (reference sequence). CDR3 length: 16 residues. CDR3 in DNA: TGTGCCAGCAGCTTAGGTCCCGGGACAGGGAACAATGAGCAGTTCTTC. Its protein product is CASSLGPGTGNNEQFF.

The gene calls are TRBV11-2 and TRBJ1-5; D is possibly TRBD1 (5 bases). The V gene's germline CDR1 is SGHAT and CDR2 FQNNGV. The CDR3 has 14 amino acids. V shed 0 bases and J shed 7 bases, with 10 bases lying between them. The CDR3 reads CASSLEGGGQPQHF. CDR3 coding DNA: TGTGCCAGCAGCTTAGAGGGGGGTGGACAGCCCCAGCATTTT.

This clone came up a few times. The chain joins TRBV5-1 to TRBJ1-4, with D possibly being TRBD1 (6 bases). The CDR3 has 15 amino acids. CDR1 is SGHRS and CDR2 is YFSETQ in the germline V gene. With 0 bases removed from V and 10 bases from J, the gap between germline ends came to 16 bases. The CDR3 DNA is TGCGCCAGCAGCTTGGGTTTCAGGGGAACTGGAAAACTGTTTTTT. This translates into CASSLGFRGTGKLFF. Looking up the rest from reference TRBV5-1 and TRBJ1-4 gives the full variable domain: KAGVTQTPRYLIKTRGQQVTLSCSPISGHRSVSWYQQTPGQGLQFLFEYFSETQRNKGNFPGRFSGRQFSNSRSEMNVSTLELGDSALYLCASSLGFRGTGKLFFGSGTQLSVL.

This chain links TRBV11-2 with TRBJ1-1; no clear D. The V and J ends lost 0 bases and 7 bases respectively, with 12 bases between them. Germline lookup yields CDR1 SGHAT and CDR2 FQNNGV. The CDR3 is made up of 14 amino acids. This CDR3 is CASSLERTAYEAFF. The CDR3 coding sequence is TGTGCCAGCAGCTTAGAAAGAACAGCTTATGAAGCTTTCTTT.

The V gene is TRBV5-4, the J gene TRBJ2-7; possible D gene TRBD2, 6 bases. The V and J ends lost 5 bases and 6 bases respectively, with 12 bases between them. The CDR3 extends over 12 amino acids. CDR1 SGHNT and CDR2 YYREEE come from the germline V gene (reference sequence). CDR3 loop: CASRGPGLEQYF. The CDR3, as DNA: TGTGCCAGCAGGGGCCCGGGACTCGAGCAGTACTTC.

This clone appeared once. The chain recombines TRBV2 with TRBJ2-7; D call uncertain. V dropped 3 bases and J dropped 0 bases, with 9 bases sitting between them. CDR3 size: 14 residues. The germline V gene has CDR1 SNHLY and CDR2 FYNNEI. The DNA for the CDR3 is TGTGCCAGCAGTGAGTTTAGGAGCTCCTACGAGCAGTACTTC. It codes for CASSEFRSSYEQYF. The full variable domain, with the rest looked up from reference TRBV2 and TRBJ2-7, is EPEVTQTPSHQVTQMGQEVILRCVPISNHLYFYWYRQILGQKVEFLVSFYNNEISEKSEIFDDQFSVERPDGSNFTLKIRSTKLEDSAMYFCASSEFRSSYEQYFGPGTRLTVT.

DNA for the CDR3: TGTGCCAGCAGCGACAACACAGATACGCAGTATTTT. This translates into CASSDNTDTQYF. The V call is TRBV7-9, the J call TRBJ2-3; unclear D gene. The V gene's germline CDR1 is SEHNR and CDR2 FQNEAQ (reference sequence). V was pared by 5 bases and J by 2 bases, with 5 bases between. The CDR3 runs 12 residues.

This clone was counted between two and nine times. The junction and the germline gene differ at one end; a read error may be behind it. The CDR3 DNA sequence: TGTGCCACCAGCCCGGGGGGCACTGAAGCTTTCTTT. Amino acids: CATSPGGTEAFF. V is TRBV7-6 and J is TRBJ1-1; TRBD1 is a possible D gene (5 bases). The CDR3 runs 12 residues. The germline gives CDR1 SGHVS, CDR2 FNYEAQ.

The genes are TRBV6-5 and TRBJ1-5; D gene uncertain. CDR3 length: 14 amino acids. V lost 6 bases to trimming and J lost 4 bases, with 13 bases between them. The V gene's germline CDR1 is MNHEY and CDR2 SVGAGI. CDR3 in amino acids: CASSSEVSNQPQHF. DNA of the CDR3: TGTGCCAGCAGCTCGGAGGTGTCTAATCAGCCCCAGCATTTT.

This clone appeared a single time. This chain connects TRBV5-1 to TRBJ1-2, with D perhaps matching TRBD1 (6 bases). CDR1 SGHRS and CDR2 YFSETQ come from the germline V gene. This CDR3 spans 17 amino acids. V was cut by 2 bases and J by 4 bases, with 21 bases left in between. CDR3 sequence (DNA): TGCGCCAGCAGCTTCGACAAGGACAGTGAATCGTTCTATGGCTACACCTTC. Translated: CASSFDKDSESFYGYTF.

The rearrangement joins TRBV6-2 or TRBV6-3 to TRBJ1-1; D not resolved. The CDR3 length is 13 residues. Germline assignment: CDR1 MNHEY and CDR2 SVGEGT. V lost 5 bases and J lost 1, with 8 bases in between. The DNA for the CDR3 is TGTGCCAGCAGTCTATATACGAACACTGAAGCTTTCTTT. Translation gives CASSLYTNTEAFF.

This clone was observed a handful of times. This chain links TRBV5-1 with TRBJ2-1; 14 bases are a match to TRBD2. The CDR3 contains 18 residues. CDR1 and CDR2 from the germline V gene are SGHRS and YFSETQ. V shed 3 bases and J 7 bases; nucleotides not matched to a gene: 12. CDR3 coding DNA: TGCGCCAGCAGCTCCTATCCGGCCGGGACTAGCGGGAGTAATGAGCAGTTCTTC. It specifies CASSSYPAGTSGSNEQFF. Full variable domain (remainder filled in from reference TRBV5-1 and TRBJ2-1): KAGVTQTPRYLIKTRGQQVTLSCSPISGHRSVSWYQQTPGQGLQFLFEYFSETQRNKGNFPGRFSGRQFSNSRSEMNVSTLELGDSALYLCASSSYPAGTSGSNEQFFGPGTRLTVL.

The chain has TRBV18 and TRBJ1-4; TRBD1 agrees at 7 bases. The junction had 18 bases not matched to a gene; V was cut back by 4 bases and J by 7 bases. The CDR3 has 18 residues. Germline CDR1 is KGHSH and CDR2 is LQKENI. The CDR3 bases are TGTGCCAGCTCACTCCAAACTTCCACAGGGGCGCGGGGTGAAAAACTGTTTTTT. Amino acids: CASSLQTSTGARGEKLFF.

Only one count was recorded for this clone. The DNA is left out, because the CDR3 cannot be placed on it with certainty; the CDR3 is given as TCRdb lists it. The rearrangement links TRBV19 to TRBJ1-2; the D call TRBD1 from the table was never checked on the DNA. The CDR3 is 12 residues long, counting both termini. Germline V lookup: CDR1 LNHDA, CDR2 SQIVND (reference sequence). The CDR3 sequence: CASSLAVDGYTF.